This TCR beta chain is from a study of vaccination and CD4 T cells after COVID-19. This CDR3 has 12 amino acids. Trimming cost V 6 bases and J 7 bases, with 13 bases left between them. Looked up from germline, CDR1 is DFQATT and CDR2 is SNEGSKA (reference sequence). Treatment denoted: roughly 10-day PBMC culture with coronavirus spike peptide pools or control peptides (ViraFEST assay). One should note that the unexposed donor's CD4+ T cells were collected before the COVID-19 pandemic (2011-2018). ViraFEST used peptide pools to expand antigen-specific T cells, then sequenced TCRs. Investigators exposed CD4+ T cells from unexposed donors to SARS-CoV-2 S/N and four cold-coronavirus spikes, as cells permitted. Cultured CD4+ T cells had their DNA profiled by the Oncomine TCR Beta short-read assay. The source of extracted genomic DNA was cultured CD4+ T cells. TCRdb redid the calling of the PCR reads with MiXCR, one entry per CDR3 protein. The sample lists some 10,000 distinct CDR3 sequences, more than 35% occurring once.

This clonotype turned up a few times. Its matching antigen is unknown. The sequencing sample was made of CD4+ T cells from blood, cultured in vitro. The sequence was collected from a human donor in good health. The rearrangement joins TRBV20-1 to TRBJ1-5; D is perhaps TRBD1 (5 bases). CDR3 DNA sequence: TGCAGTGCAAGGGGTGGGTTGCAGCCCCAGCATTTT. It yields the protein CSARGGLQPQHF.